The rows below give T cell receptor beta chains drawn from one sample of a study of blood T cell repertoires in COVID-19. The table came from immunoSEQ multiplex PCR; TCRdb's copy has only in-frame clones and leaves some out. The repertoire holds 61,000 or so clones, with 70% to 85% as singletons. The sample was peripheral blood. The receptors come from a woman in her 70s with acute or convalescent COVID-19. Both conserved end residues are part of each CDR3. The order of the fields is clone size, D gene, V gene, J gene, CDR3 DNA, CDR3 protein. D genes are given only for firm matches. Size tells how often a clone was seen (once, few, many) or the class of an expanded clone, and some rows leave it out.

>-|TRBD1|TRBV11-2|TRBJ1-3
TGTGCCAGCAGCAGGGACAGCTCTGGAAACACCATATATTTT
CASSRDSSGNTIYF
>-|-|TRBV10-2|TRBJ2-1
TGCGCCAGCAACCCGAAGGAGGGGCGCCGCTACAATGAGCAGTTCTTC
CASNPKEGRRYNEQFF
>-|-|TRBV7-2|TRBJ2-3
TGTGCCAGCAGCTTAGGCTCGGGGATGGGAACAGATACGCAGTATTTT
CASSLGSGMGTDTQYF
>once|-|TRBV18|TRBJ2-2
TGTGCCAGCTCACCACCGGATCGACATCACACCGGGGAGCTGTTTTTT
CASSPPDRHHTGELFF
>few|-|TRBV30|TRBJ2-3
TGTGCCTGGGACAGGTACAGCACAGATACGCAGTATTTT
CAWDRYSTDTQYF
>few|-|TRBV5-1|TRBJ1-1
TGCGCCAGCAGCCAGGTCCGCAACACTGAAGCTTTCTTT
CASSQVRNTEAFF
>-|-|TRBV7-3|TRBJ1-1
TGTGCCAGCAGCTTAGAGGGCTTCACTGAAGCTTTCTTT
CASSLEGFTEAFF
>-|-|TRBV2|TRBJ2-3
TGTGCCAGCAGTCTCGCTACTTTCACAGATACGCAGTATTTT
CASSLATFTDTQYF
>few|-|TRBV6-5|TRBJ1-5
TGTGCCAGCCAAGCCGGACAGTACAATCAGCCCCAGCATTTT
CASQAGQYNQPQHF
>-|-|TRBV3-1/TRBV3-2|TRBJ2-3
TGTGCCAGCAGCCAAGAAACGAGGGCAGATACGCAGTATTTT
CASSQETRADTQYF
>-|TRBD1|TRBV5-1|TRBJ1-5
TGCGCCAGCAGCTTGGGGACAGGGCAGGGCCCCCAGCATTTT
CASSLGTGQGPQHF
>once|TRBD1|TRBV6-2/TRBV6-3|TRBJ1-5
TGTGCCAGCAGTCCCACCAGACAGGGGGCTCAGCCCCAGCATTTT
CASSPTRQGAQPQHF
>-|TRBD1|TRBV6-5|TRBJ1-4
TGTGCCAGCAGTCTCGACAGGGCTAATGAAAAACTGTTTTTT
CASSLDRANEKLFF
>-|-|TRBV28|TRBJ1-6
TGTGCCAGCAGTCCCCTTTTAGGGGTGGGTTCACCCCTCCACTTT
CASSPLLGVGSPLHF
>-|-|TRBV24-1|TRBJ1-3
TGTGCCACCAGCCGAAGCGACCGACAGGAGTACTCTGGAAACACCATATATTTT
CATSRSDRQEYSGNTIYF
>-|TRBD1|TRBV5-1|TRBJ1-5
TGCGCCAGCAGCCAGGACAGGGGTGATCAGCCCCAGCATTTT
CASSQDRGDQPQHF
>once|-|TRBV5-6|TRBJ2-7
TGTGCCAGCAGCTCCGGGGGCTACGAGCAGTACTTC
CASSSGGYEQYF
>few|TRBD2|TRBV18|TRBJ2-1
TGTGCCAGCTCACCACGGGGAGCGGGGGGGCCTATGAATGAGCAGTTCTTC
CASSPRGAGGPMNEQFF
>-|TRBD1|TRBV28|TRBJ1-3
TGTGCCAGCAGATGGGACAGGAGCTCTGGAAACACCATATATTTT
CASRWDRSSGNTIYF
>-|TRBD2|TRBV9|TRBJ2-1
TGTGCCAGCAGCGCCACATTGACTAGCGGGGTCTCCTACAATGAGCAGTTCTTC
CASSATLTSGVSYNEQFF
>-|TRBD1|TRBV2|TRBJ2-1
TGTGCCAGCAAATGGGGACAGGGGGATGAGCAGTTCTTC
CASKWGQGDEQFF
>few|TRBD2|TRBV2|TRBJ2-4
TGTGCCAGCAGTGAAGCGCCCGCGCGGCGGGGGGGCATTCAGTACTTC
CASSEAPARRGGIQYF
>-|TRBD1|TRBV5-1|TRBJ2-4
TGCGCCAGCAGGGATCGGGACAGGGGAAGCGACATTCAGTACTTC
CASRDRDRGSDIQYF
>-|-|TRBV3-1/TRBV3-2|TRBJ1-3
TGTGCCAGCAGCCAAGATGGGGGCCCCTCTTCCATATATTTT
CASSQDGGPSSIYF
>-|-|TRBV15|TRBJ1-1
TGTGCCACCAGCAGAGTAACAGGGACGTGGAACACTGAAGCTTTCTTT
CATSRVTGTWNTEAFF
>-|-|TRBV7-2|TRBJ2-3
TGTGCCAGCAGCTTTGGCCCTAGCACAGATACGCAGTATTTT
CASSFGPSTDTQYF
>once|TRBD1|TRBV10-2|TRBJ1-2
TGCGCCAGCGGGGAAAAACGGACAGGAGTCTACACCTTC
CASGEKRTGVYTF
>few|-|TRBV15|TRBJ1-2
TGTGCCACCAGCTCCTCTGGGGGCGGTGGGGGAGGCTACACCTTC
CATSSSGGGGGGYTF
>-|TRBD2|TRBV7-2|TRBJ2-3
TGTGCCAGCAGCTTAGCTAGCGGGTGGGGACCGTCAGATACGCAGTATTTT
CASSLASGWGPSDTQYF
>-|-|TRBV12-3/TRBV12-4|TRBJ2-3
TGTGCCAGCAGCAAGGGGGAGCCCCGGCAGTATTTT
CASSKGEPRQYF
>once|TRBD1|TRBV19|TRBJ2-7
TGTGCCAGTAGCGTCATATTGACAGGGGGTTACGAGCAGTACTTC
CASSVILTGGYEQYF
>-|-|TRBV19|TRBJ2-1
TGTGCCAGTAGCCCACCCACCAGCTCCTACAATGAGCAGTTCTTC
CASSPPTSSYNEQFF
>-|TRBD2|TRBV6-2/TRBV6-3|TRBJ2-1
TGTGCCAGCAGTTGGGGGCTAGCGGGGGGAGGTTCCTACAATGAGCAGTTCTTC
CASSWGLAGGGSYNEQFF
>few|TRBD1|TRBV10-3|TRBJ1-5
TGTGCCATCAGTGATTCTGGACAGGGGGGGGCCCTCGGTCAGCCCCAGCATTTT
CAISDSGQGGALGQPQHF
>-|TRBD2|TRBV6-5|TRBJ2-5
TGTGCCAGCAGGCTAGCGGGGGGGCGGCAAGAGACCCAGTACTTC
CASRLAGGRQETQYF
>-|TRBD1|TRBV18|TRBJ2-3
TGTGCCAGCTCACCTGGACAGGCCCGAAGAGGAGATACGCAGTATTTT
CASSPGQARRGDTQYF
>once|TRBD2|TRBV6-4|TRBJ2-7
TGTGCCAGCAGGAGAAGACCGGGACTAGCGGGGAACGGCGAGCAGTACTTC
CASRRRPGLAGNGEQYF
>-|-|TRBV25-1|TRBJ2-7
TGTGCCAGCCGCGCTGGAGGGGACCCCTCCTACGAGCAGTACTTC
CASRAGGDPSYEQYF
>few|-|TRBV12-3/TRBV12-4|TRBJ1-5
TGTGCCAGCAGATTACAGGGTGATCAGCCCCAGCATTTT
CASRLQGDQPQHF
>-|TRBD1|TRBV7-3|TRBJ2-3
TGTGCCAGCAGCCCGACCGGGACAGGGCGCACAGATACGCAGTATTTT
CASSPTGTGRTDTQYF
>-|-|TRBV7-3|TRBJ2-1
TGTGCCAGCAGCCCGGGACAAGTCAATGAGCAGTTCTTC
CASSPGQVNEQFF
>-|-|TRBV7-2|TRBJ2-4
TGTGCCAGCAGCTTAGGCGGTACGAACATTCAGTACTTC
CASSLGGTNIQYF
>once|-|TRBV5-1|TRBJ2-3
TGCGCCAGCAGCTTGGACGGTGGTGGGGGGGCCAGGGCAGATACGCAGTATTTT
CASSLDGGGGARADTQYF
>-|-|TRBV28|TRBJ1-2
TGTGCCAGCAGAATGACAGGTACTAACTATGGCTACACCTTC
CASRMTGTNYGYTF
>-|-|TRBV18|TRBJ1-2
TGTGCCAGCTCACCGCAGACCTTTTCGGGGGGAGATGAGGGCTACACCTTC
CASSPQTFSGGDEGYTF
>-|-|TRBV7-2|TRBJ2-7
TGTGCCAGCGGCTTGGCCGCGGGGTTGGGATACGAGCAGTACTTC
CASGLAAGLGYEQYF
>-|-|TRBV4-2|TRBJ1-2
TGTGCCAGCAGCCGGGAGATGGGCTACACCTTC
CASSREMGYTF
>few|TRBD1|TRBV28|TRBJ1-5
TGTGCCAGCAGTGTCCGGGACAGGGGTCATCAGCCCCAGCATTTT
CASSVRDRGHQPQHF
>-|-|TRBV5-1|TRBJ1-2
TGCGCCAGCAGCAGTGACACAGGGACAATAGGCTACACCTTC
CASSSDTGTIGYTF
>-|-|TRBV21-1|TRBJ1-6
TGTGCCAGCAGCAAAGCGAACCCAGGGTCCAATTCACCCCTCCACTTT
CASSKANPGSNSPLHF
>-|-|TRBV5-1|TRBJ1-3
TGCGCCAGCAGCGAACAGGTCTCTGGAAACACCATATATTTT
CASSEQVSGNTIYF
>-|TRBD2|TRBV5-1|TRBJ2-2
TGCGCCAGCAGCTTAGCGGGGGACACCGGGGAGCTGTTTTTT
CASSLAGDTGELFF